Sequencing of this T cell receptor (beta chain) was carried out in a study of cytomegalovirus exposure and HLA in healthy donors. The CDR3 is 13 amino acids. Germline V gene sequence: CDR1 MNHEY, CDR2 SMNVEV (reference sequence). The germline V and J ends were trimmed by 6 bases and 8 bases, with 13 bases remaining between them. The PCR contained 60 Vbeta and 13 Jbeta primers. Sequencing used immunoSEQ multiplex PCR; TCRdb keeps in-frame clones, though not all of them. The sample consists of under 150,000 clones, roughly 80% of them appearing once. Study observations and caveats: It was reported in a later analysis that an Asian-associated ancestry cluster showed fewer N-insertions than the 666-donor mean.

On this clone: Its antigen is unidentified.

This clonotype was obtained from a man aged 30 to 39 in good health and CMV-seronegative. Sequenced sample: PBMCs. This chain uses TRBV27 with TRBJ1-4, with D possibly being TRBD1 (6 bases). The CDR3 is CASSTGFREKLFF. The DNA of the CDR3 is TGTGCCAGCAGCACAGGGTTTCGAGAAAAACTGTTTTTT.